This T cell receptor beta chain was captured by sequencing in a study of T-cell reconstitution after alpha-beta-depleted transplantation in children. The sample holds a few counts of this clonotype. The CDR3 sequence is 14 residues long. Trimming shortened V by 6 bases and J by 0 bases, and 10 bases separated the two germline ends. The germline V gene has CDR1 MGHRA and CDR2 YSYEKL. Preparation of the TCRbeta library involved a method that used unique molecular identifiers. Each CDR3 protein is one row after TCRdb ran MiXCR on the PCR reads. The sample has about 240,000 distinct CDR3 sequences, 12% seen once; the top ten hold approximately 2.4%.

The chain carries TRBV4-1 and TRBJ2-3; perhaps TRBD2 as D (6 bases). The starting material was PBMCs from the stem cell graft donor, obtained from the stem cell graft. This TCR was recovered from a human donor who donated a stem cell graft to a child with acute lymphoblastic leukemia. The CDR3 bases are TGCGCCAGCAGGCCGGGGGATAGCACAGATACGCAGTATTTT. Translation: CASRPGDSTDTQYF.